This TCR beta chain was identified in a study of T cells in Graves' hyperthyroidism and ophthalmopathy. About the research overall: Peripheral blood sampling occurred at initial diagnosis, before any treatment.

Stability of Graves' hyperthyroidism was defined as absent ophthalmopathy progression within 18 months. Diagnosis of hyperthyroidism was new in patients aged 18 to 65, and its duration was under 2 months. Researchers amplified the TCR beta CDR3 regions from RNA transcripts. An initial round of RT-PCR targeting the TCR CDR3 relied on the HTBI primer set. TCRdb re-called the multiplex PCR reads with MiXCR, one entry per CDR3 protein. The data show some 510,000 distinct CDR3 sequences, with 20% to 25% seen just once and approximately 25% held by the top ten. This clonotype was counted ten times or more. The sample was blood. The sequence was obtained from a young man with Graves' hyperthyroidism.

The CDR3 region has the DNA TGCAGTGCTAGTACGGACACCAGCAATCAGCCCCAGCATTTT. This translates into CSASTDTSNQPQHF. The rearrangement uses TRBV20-1 and TRBJ1-5, with TRBD1 as a possible D gene (5 bases). Germline CDR1 and CDR2: DFQATT and SNEGSKA (reference sequence). With 3 bases removed from V and 1 base from J, the gap between germline ends came to 10 bases. This CDR3 is built from 14 residues.